A single sample gave rise to the 27 T cell receptor beta chains below, sequenced in a study of T cell responses to AZD1222 COVID-19 vaccine. The table came from immunoSEQ multiplex PCR; TCRdb's copy has only in-frame clones and leaves some out. Of fewer than 120,000 clones listed, roughly 92% are singletons. This specimen was peripheral blood, taken 28 days after the second AZD1222 dose. The receptors were sampled from an adult who received the AZD1222 COVID-19 vaccine.

The chain carries TRBV7-9 and TRBJ2-7; the D gene could be TRBD1 or TRBD2 (5 bases each). The V end lost 2 bases, the J end lost 9 bases, and 17 bases lay between the germline ends. This CDR3 comprises 14 residues. Germline lookup yields CDR1 SEHNR and CDR2 FQNEAQ (reference sequence). CDR3 in amino acids: CASSLTPRDVGQYF. The DNA of the CDR3 is TGTGCCAGCAGCTTAACTCCGAGGGACGTAGGGCAGTACTTC.

This clone appeared once. Distinct nucleotide sequences in the sample also encode this CDR3. The J gene is TRBJ2-7, the V gene TRBV7-9; 8 nucleotides agree with TRBD1. The V gene's germline CDR1 is SEHNR and CDR2 FQNEAQ (reference sequence). The J segment lost 2 bases and the V segment lost 2 bases, leaving 2 bases of the junction unmatched. This CDR3 has 14 amino acids. The CDR3 coding sequence is TGTGCCAGCAGCTTACTGGACAGGGCCTACGAGCAGTACTTC. Its protein is CASSLLDRAYEQYF.

V gene TRBV5-4 combines with J gene TRBJ1-4, with TRBD1 as a possible D gene (5 bases). Germline CDR1 and CDR2: SGHNT and YYREEE (reference sequence). Trimming cost V 3 bases and J 0 bases, with 12 bases left between them. The CDR3 is made up of 16 amino acids. The CDR3, as DNA: TGTGCCAGCAGCTCGGCTCAGGGTGCAACTAATGAAAAACTGTTTTTT. It codes for CASSSAQGATNEKLFF.

The chain recombines TRBV7-2 with TRBJ2-5; 7 bases match TRBD2. The J segment lost 5 bases and the V segment lost 3 bases, leaving 15 bases of the junction unmatched. Per germline, CDR1 SGHTA and CDR2 FQGNSA. The CDR3 extends over 17 amino acids. The CDR3 spells CASSFSVRALGGETQYF. DNA of the CDR3: TGTGCCAGCAGCTTTTCGGTACGAGCCTTGGGAGGGGAGACCCAGTACTTC.

V usage is TRBV6-6 and J usage is TRBJ1-6; perhaps TRBD1 as D (6 bases). V shed 7 bases and J shed 10 bases, with 17 bases lying between them. CDR1 MNHNY and CDR2 SVGAGI come from the germline V gene (reference sequence). CDR3 length: 14 residues. The CDR3 coding sequence is TGTGCCAGCAATCCCGCAGGGAGGGGGTCACCCCTCCACTTT. Its protein product is CASNPAGRGSPLHF.

V usage is TRBV6-2 or TRBV6-3 and J usage is TRBJ1-2, with D possibly being TRBD1 (5 bases). Trimming removed 2 bases at V and 8 bases at J, with 9 bases between. The CDR3 runs 12 residues. Germline V gene lookup returns CDR1 MNHEY and CDR2 SVGEGT. As DNA, the CDR3 is TGTGCCAGCAGTTACGAGGGACGAGGCTACACCTTC. This gives the protein CASSYEGRGYTF.

The rearrangement links TRBV27 to TRBJ1-2; the D is unclear. V gave up 6 bases and J gave up 8 bases, with 16 bases separating them. Per the germline V gene, CDR1 is MNHEY and CDR2 is SMNVEV (reference sequence). The CDR3 length is 13 residues. This CDR3 is CASRGSWTDGYTF. Written as DNA, the CDR3 is TGTGCCAGCAGGGGATCGTGGACGGACGGCTACACCTTC.

The chain links TRBV10-2 to TRBJ2-7; 12 bases agree with TRBD2. The CDR3 length is 17 residues. The V gene's germline CDR1 is WSHSY and CDR2 SAAADI. V trimming: 4 bases; J trimming: 2 bases; junction bases outside the gene matches: 9. In DNA form, the CDR3 reads TGCGCCAGCAGTGTATCTAGCGGGGGGGCTACCCCCTACGAGCAGTACTTC. It codes for CASSVSSGGATPYEQYF.

This clone was seen only a few times. The chain carries TRBV5-4 and TRBJ2-3; D remains ambiguous. From germline, CDR1 is SGHNT and CDR2 YYREEE (reference sequence). Trimming removed 0 bases at V and 6 bases at J, with 8 bases between. The CDR3 length is 13 residues. Written as DNA, the CDR3 is TGTGCCAGCAGCTTGGATCTCTGGGATACGCAGTATTTT. It translates to CASSLDLWDTQYF.

This chain uses TRBV11-2 with TRBJ2-6; D perhaps matches TRBD2 (5 bases). Between the trimmed V and J ends, which lost 6 bases and 0 bases, there was a span of 15 bases. The CDR3 has 17 residues. From germline, CDR1 is SGHAT and CDR2 FQNNGV. CDR3 amino acids: CASRDNGGSSGANVLTF. In DNA, the CDR3 is TGTGCCAGCAGGGATAATGGCGGGTCCTCTGGGGCCAACGTCCTGACTTTC.

The chain has TRBV4-2 and TRBJ2-2, with D possibly matching TRBD1 (6 bases). Germline V gene sequence: CDR1 LGHNA, CDR2 YNFKEQ. Trimming pared 1 base from V and 0 bases from J, leaving 12 bases between. The CDR3 sequence is 17 residues long. The chain's CDR3 is CASSQAWRTANTGELFF. DNA of the CDR3: TGTGCCAGCAGCCAAGCTTGGAGGACAGCGAACACCGGGGAGCTGTTTTTT.

The genes are TRBV5-4 and TRBJ1-2; 8 bases are a match to TRBD1. The CDR3 is 14 residues long. The germline gives CDR1 SGHNT, CDR2 YYREEE (reference sequence). V lost 5 bases to trimming and J lost 7 bases; unmatched junction nucleotides: 10. CDR3 DNA: TGTGCCAGCAGTCAAAGGACAGGGAGAATTGGCTACACCTTC. Residues: CASSQRTGRIGYTF.

In regard to this clone: Other nucleotide sequences from this sample produce the same CDR3. This rearrangement joins TRBV7-9 to TRBJ1-1; 9 bases are a match to TRBD1. Germline CDR1 and CDR2: SEHNR and FQNEAQ (reference sequence). J gave up 4 bases and V 5 bases, and 5 bases lay outside the gene matches. The CDR3 consists of 14 residues. CDR3 residues: CASSPGQGGTEAFF. In DNA, the CDR3 is TGTGCCAGCAGCCCGGGACAGGGTGGCACTGAAGCTTTCTTT.

The chain is built from TRBV6-5 and TRBJ1-1; TRBD1 agrees at 7 bases. The germline V gene encodes CDR1 MNHEY and CDR2 SVGAGI. The V and J ends lost 6 bases and 6 bases, in that order; junction bases with no gene match: 13. This CDR3 has 15 amino acids. The CDR3 sequence is CASSDTGDQTAEAFF. The CDR3 DNA sequence: TGTGCCAGCAGCGATACAGGGGATCAAACGGCTGAAGCTTTCTTT.

The chain employs TRBV15 and TRBJ2-5, with 8 nucleotides matching TRBD1. Germline CDR1 reads LNHNV; CDR2 reads YYDKDF (reference sequence). CDR3 size: 15 residues. V trimming: 5 bases; J trimming: 4 bases; junction bases outside the gene matches: 9. The CDR3, as DNA: TGTGCCACCAGCGGCAGACAGGGGATTGGAGAGACCCAGTACTTC. It codes for CATSGRQGIGETQYF.

The chain recombines TRBV27 with TRBJ1-2; possible D gene TRBD1, 6 bases. The CDR3 sequence is 13 residues long. CDR1 is MNHEY, CDR2 SMNVEV, per germline (reference sequence). V was pared by 3 bases and J by 4 bases, with 9 bases between. DNA of the CDR3: TGTGCCAGCAGTTTGAGGGGGGGCTATGGCTACACCTTC. Protein: CASSLRGGYGYTF.

The chain is built from TRBV11-2 and TRBJ2-7; the D gene is possibly TRBD1 (6 bases). Trimming removed 0 bases from V and 3 bases from J, with 18 bases in between. This CDR3 is 17 amino acids long. The germline V gene has CDR1 SGHAT and CDR2 FQNNGV. Written as DNA, the CDR3 is TGTGCCAGCAGCTTAGAAGTCCACCCGAACAGGGTCTACGAGCAGTACTTC. It specifies CASSLEVHPNRVYEQYF.

The CDR3 is CASSQPGLAGGRSYNEQFF. CDR3 bases: TGTGCCAGCAGTCAACCGGGACTAGCGGGGGGCCGCTCCTACAATGAGCAGTTCTTC. The J gene is TRBJ2-1, the V gene TRBV6-6, with 15 bases fitting TRBD2. The V gene's germline CDR1 is MNHNY and CDR2 SVGAGI (reference sequence). The V segment lost 5 bases and the J segment 0 bases; nucleotides outside the gene matches: 8. CDR3 length: 19 residues.

The chain uses TRBV7-9 and TRBJ1-1, with D hard to call. The V gene's germline CDR1 is SEHNR and CDR2 FQNEAQ (reference sequence). Trimming removed 6 bases from V and 0 bases from J, with 20 bases in between. The CDR3 has 17 amino acids. The CDR3 DNA reads as TGTGCCAGCAGACCCCCCGGCGGGGAGGCCCTGAACACTGAAGCTTTCTTT. Amino acids: CASRPPGGEALNTEAFF.

The chain has TRBV27 and TRBJ2-3; D is possibly TRBD1 or TRBD2 (5 bases each). Germline V gene sequence: CDR1 MNHEY, CDR2 SMNVEV (reference sequence). The CDR3 sequence is 15 residues long. The V and J ends lost 5 bases and 0 bases respectively, with 12 bases between them. CDR3 sequence (DNA): TGTGCCAGCAGTCCAACGGGACCTAGCACAGATACGCAGTATTTT. Translation gives CASSPTGPSTDTQYF.

The chain uses TRBV7-6 and TRBJ2-2; D is unclear. Trimming stripped 3 bases from V and 13 bases from J, with 21 bases between. CDR1 SGHVS and CDR2 FNYEAQ come from the germline V gene. The CDR3 sequence is 15 residues long. The CDR3 DNA reads TGTGCCAGCAGCTTGGGAACCGCATCTTCGAGAGTGCTGTTTTTT. This codes for CASSLGTASSRVLFF.

The chain recombines TRBV6-1 with TRBJ1-4; the D gene is possibly TRBD1 (6 bases). V was clipped by 2 bases and J by 5 bases, with 12 bases between them. The CDR3 runs to 15 residues. Per the germline V gene, CDR1 is MNHNS and CDR2 is SASEGT. CDR3 loop: CASSEWGRGNEKLFF. The CDR3 nucleotides read TGTGCCAGCAGTGAATGGGGGAGGGGGAATGAAAAACTGTTTTTT.

DNA for the CDR3: TGTGCCAGCTCACCAGGGCAGGGGAGGACTGAAGCTTTCTTT. Translation: CASSPGQGRTEAFF. V gene TRBV18 combines with J gene TRBJ1-1; D might be TRBD1 (6 bases). The germline CDR1 and CDR2 sequences are KGHSH and LQKENI. Trimming cost V 2 bases and J 5 bases, with 12 bases left between them. CDR3 length equals 14 residues.

V usage is TRBV6-5 and J usage is TRBJ1-5; 7 nucleotides line up with TRBD1. Germline trimming cut 6 bases from V and 5 bases from J; bases unmatched to any gene: 4. The germline gives CDR1 MNHEY, CDR2 SVGAGI. CDR3 size: 13 residues. CDR3 amino acids: CASSPDRYQPQHF. CDR3 nucleotides: TGTGCCAGCAGCCCGGACAGGTATCAGCCCCAGCATTTT.

This clone was seen just once. This chain joins TRBV2 and TRBJ2-5; 7 bases match TRBD2. This CDR3 has 13 amino acids. Germline CDR1 SNHLY, CDR2 FYNNEI. With 6 bases clipped from V and 6 bases from J, the junction kept 7 bases outside the gene matches. The CDR3 sequence is CASSPGREKTQYF. The DNA of the CDR3 is TGTGCCAGCAGCCCAGGGAGGGAGAAGACCCAGTACTTC.

This sequence joins TRBV29-1 and TRBJ2-3; D is uncertain. The CDR3 contains 14 residues. The V end lost 3 bases, the J end lost 7 bases, and 17 bases lay between the germline ends. CDR1 and CDR2 (germline): SQVTM, ANQGSEA. CDR3 in DNA: TGCAGCGTTGAGGGAATAGCAGGCCCCTATACGCAGTATTTT. Its protein product is CSVEGIAGPYTQYF.

The chain employs TRBV5-6 and TRBJ1-6; D not certain. V was pared by 0 bases and J by 7 bases, with 8 bases between. This CDR3 comprises 14 residues. The V gene's germline CDR1 is SGHDT and CDR2 YYEEEE. The CDR3 nucleotides are TGTGCCAGCAGCTTGGGCAGAAACAATTCACCCCTCCACTTT. It specifies CASSLGRNNSPLHF.